What follows are 20 T cell receptor beta chains derived from one specimen sequenced in a study of cytomegalovirus exposure and HLA in healthy donors. The PCR contained 60 Vbeta and 13 Jbeta primers. Here immunoSEQ multiplex PCR was the method, and the copy in TCRdb shows in-frame clones only, minus some. This table holds about 140,000 clones, 73% found once. The specimen was PBMCs. Receptor source: a human donor in good health.

The J gene is TRBJ2-7, the V gene TRBV11-2; a possible D gene is TRBD2 (5 bases). The V end was cut by 5 bases, the J end by 1 base, with 18 bases between. The CDR3 length is 16 residues. The germline V gene has CDR1 SGHAT and CDR2 FQNNGV. The CDR3 loop reads CASSDIYGLTSYEQYF. CDR3 coding DNA: TGTGCCAGCAGCGACATCTACGGACTGACTTCCTACGAGCAGTACTTC. The variable domain in full, completed from reference TRBV11-2 and TRBJ2-7, reads EAGVAQSPRYKIIEKRQSVAFWCNPISGHATLYWYQQILGQGPKLLIQFQNNGVVDDSQLPKDRFSAERLKGVDSTLKIQPAKLEDSAVYLCASSDIYGLTSYEQYFGPGTRLTVT.

The V call is TRBV10-3, the J call TRBJ2-2; 7 bases are a match to TRBD1. With V trimmed by 8 bases and J by 5 bases, 11 bases remained unmatched. Per germline, CDR1 ENHRY and CDR2 SYGVKD. CDR3 length: 15 amino acids. CDR3 DNA sequence: TGTGCCATCCAGAAGAGGGACAGAGCTACCGGGGAGCTGTTTTTT. Protein product: CAIQKRDRATGELFF.

The rearrangement links TRBV2 to TRBJ2-7; maybe TRBD1 (8 bases). Trimming removed 6 bases at V and 3 bases at J, with 21 bases between. The CDR3 contains 16 residues. Germline lookup yields CDR1 SNHLY and CDR2 FYNNEI. Here the CDR3 reads CASRYNRGTMIYEQYF. CDR3 sequence (DNA): TGTGCCAGCAGATATAACAGGGGGACTATGATCTACGAGCAGTACTTC.

The chain links TRBV5-4 to TRBJ1-1; the D gene is possibly TRBD1 (6 bases). Germline V gene lookup returns CDR1 SGHNT and CDR2 YYREEE (reference sequence). V was clipped by 0 bases and J by 7 bases, with 10 bases between them. The CDR3 is 13 residues long. CDR3 sequence reads: CASSLVGGIEAFF. The CDR3 nucleotides read TGTGCCAGCAGCTTGGTTGGGGGCATTGAAGCTTTCTTT.

The genes are TRBV15 and TRBJ2-3; no definite D call. Germline CDR1 reads LNHNV; CDR2 reads YYDKDF (reference sequence). The germline V and J ends were trimmed by 0 bases and 7 bases, with 8 bases remaining between them. This CDR3 is 13 amino acids long. The CDR3 coding sequence is TGTGCCACCAGCAGAGATCTTAAAAATACGCAGTATTTT. Translation: CATSRDLKNTQYF.

The V gene is TRBV18, the J gene TRBJ1-1; TRBD1 might be the D (6 bases). V lost 9 bases and J lost 6, with 14 bases in between. Germline lookup yields CDR1 KGHSH and CDR2 LQKENI. The CDR3 covers 12 residues. The CDR3 DNA follows: TGTGCCAGTCGGAGCGGGGGCTCTGAAGCTTTCTTT. Amino acid sequence: CASRSGGSEAFF. Combining the CDR3 with reference TRBV18 and TRBJ1-1 gives the whole variable domain NAGVMQNPRHLVRRRGQEARLRCSPMKGHSHVYWYRQLPEEGLKFMVYLQKENIIDESGMPKERFSAEFPKEGPSILRIQQVVRGDSAAYFCASRSGGSEAFFGQGTRLTVV.

The chain is built from TRBV9 and TRBJ2-7, with 7 bases that match TRBD1. V lost 2 bases and J lost 4; bases outside the gene matches: 9. CDR1 is SGDLS and CDR2 is YYNGEE in the germline V gene. The CDR3 covers 15 residues. CDR3 DNA sequence: TGTGCCAGCAGCGTGACAGGGTCCCCCGGTTACGAGCAGTACTTC. Translation gives CASSVTGSPGYEQYF.

The chain has TRBV6-6 and TRBJ2-1; D uncertain. Trimming took off 0 bases at V and 13 bases at J, with 10 bases between the two ends. CDR1 and CDR2 (germline): MNHNY, SVGAGI (reference sequence). This CDR3 comprises 12 residues. The CDR3 DNA reads as TGTGCCAGCAGTTACTCCGGGTTGATCCAGTTCTTC. Residues: CASSYSGLIQFF.

On this clone itself: This sample also contains other DNA sequences that code for the same CDR3. The CDR3 DNA reads TGCGCCAGCAGCTCCCAGGGGGCGGGCACCGGGGAGCTGTTTTTT. As protein: CASSSQGAGTGELFF. The rearrangement joins TRBV5-1 to TRBJ2-2; 8 nucleotides align to TRBD1. Germline V gene lookup returns CDR1 SGHRS and CDR2 YFSETQ. This CDR3 has 15 residues. V shed 3 bases, J shed 4 bases, and the junction held 5 bases outside the gene matches.

The chain employs TRBV9 and TRBJ2-1; 8 bases align to TRBD2. Germline values: CDR1 SGDLS, CDR2 YYNGEE. The CDR3 sequence is 12 residues long. V was clipped by 0 bases and J by 13 bases; unmatched bases: 3. The CDR3 region has the DNA TGTGCCAGCAGCGTAGGGACTAGCTACCAGTTCTTC. It encodes CASSVGTSYQFF. The full variable domain, its missing parts supplied by reference TRBV9 and TRBJ2-1, is DSGVTQTPKHLITATGQRVTLRCSPRSGDLSVYWYQQSLDQGLQFLIQYYNGEERAKGNILERFSAQQFPDLHSELNLSSLELGDSALYFCASSVGTSYQFFGPGTRLTVL.

This clone occurred a few times. Written as DNA, the CDR3 is TGCGCCAGCAGCCTTTTGGCCTCCGGGACAGCCGCCTCTTTCTACGAGCAGTACTTC. Translated: CASSLLASGTAASFYEQYF. This chain joins TRBV4-1 and TRBJ2-7, with 7 bases identical to TRBD1. Germline CDR1 and CDR2: MGHRA and YSYEKL. This CDR3 is 19 amino acids long. The J segment lost 3 bases and the V segment lost 4 bases, leaving 21 bases of the junction unmatched.

The gene calls are TRBV27 and TRBJ1-5; D is undetermined. The germline gives CDR1 MNHEY, CDR2 SMNVEV (reference sequence). CDR3 size: 18 residues. The V end lost 2 bases, the J end lost 11 bases, and 28 bases lay between the germline ends. CDR3: CASSLKAVSPPGPGSQHF. The CDR3 coding sequence is TGTGCCAGCAGTTTAAAGGCAGTCAGTCCACCCGGTCCGGGATCCCAGCATTTT.

The CDR3, as DNA: TGTGCCAGCAGCTCTGACCCGGGGAACACTGAAGCTTTCTTT. It encodes CASSSDPGNTEAFF. The rearrangement links TRBV5-4 to TRBJ1-1; D call uncertain. Trimming left V 3 bases short and J 1 base short, with 10 bases between. Looked up from germline, CDR1 is SGHNT and CDR2 is YYREEE (reference sequence). The CDR3 is 14 amino acids.

The CDR3: CASSLRDSQETQYF. Written as DNA, the CDR3 is TGTGCCAGCAGCTTACGGGACTCCCAAGAGACCCAGTACTTC. The chain links TRBV11-1 to TRBJ2-5; D perhaps matches TRBD2 (6 bases). This CDR3 has 14 residues. With 2 bases removed from V and 1 base from J, the gap between germline ends came to 8 bases. Germline CDR1 reads SGHAT; CDR2 reads FQDESV (reference sequence).

The rearrangement uses TRBV4-2 and TRBJ1-1; 12 nucleotides line up with TRBD1. V lost 4 bases, J lost 4 bases, and 7 bases stayed unmatched. Germline CDR1 and CDR2: LGHNA and YNFKEQ. This CDR3 spans 16 amino acids. The CDR3 protein is CASSPNRDRGLTEAFF. For the CDR3, the DNA is TGTGCCAGCAGCCCAAATAGGGACAGGGGGCTCACTGAAGCTTTCTTT.

This clone has just one count. This chain uses TRBV2 with TRBJ2-1; D is possibly TRBD2 (6 bases). V lost 6 bases, J lost 0 bases, and 15 bases lay in between. This CDR3 has 16 amino acids. Germline values: CDR1 SNHLY, CDR2 FYNNEI. The CDR3 sequence: CASSHTSFFSYNEQFF. The CDR3, as DNA: TGTGCCAGCAGCCACACTAGCTTCTTCTCCTACAATGAGCAGTTCTTC.

The chain has TRBV5-1 and TRBJ2-6; 8 bases match TRBD1. This CDR3 contains 17 residues. The ends lost 1 base at V and 2 bases at J; junction bases unmatched: 5. Germline V lookup: CDR1 SGHRS, CDR2 YFSETQ. The CDR3 DNA sequence: TGCGCCAGCAGCTTGAGGCAGGGGGCGACTGGGGCCAACGTCCTGACTTTC. This translates into CASSLRQGATGANVLTF.

The V gene is TRBV7-8, the J gene TRBJ1-1; 7 bases are shared with TRBD1. In germline, CDR1 is SGHVS, CDR2 FQNEAQ. The CDR3 extends over 15 amino acids. The V and J ends lost 4 bases and 3 bases, in that order; junction bases with no gene match: 8. DNA of the CDR3: TGTGCCAGCAGCTCACTAGGGGGCGCGGACACTGAAGCTTTCTTT. This translates into CASSSLGGADTEAFF.

V is TRBV28 and J is TRBJ2-1, with 8 bases that match TRBD2. The CDR3 runs to 12 residues. Germline trimming cut 4 bases from V and 15 bases from J; bases unmatched to any gene: 8. The germline V gene encodes CDR1 MDHEN and CDR2 SYDVKM. The CDR3 is CASSSPGGRPFF. The CDR3 bases are TGTGCCAGCAGTTCCCCGGGGGGGCGGCCGTTCTTC.

V gene TRBV5-1 combines with J gene TRBJ1-4; tentatively, D is TRBD1 (5 bases). Trimming took off 4 bases at V and 3 bases at J, with 25 bases between the two ends. CDR3 length equals 19 residues. Germline V gene data show CDR1 as SGHRS and CDR2 as YFSETQ. The CDR3 DNA reads TGCGCCAGCAGCCCCACCCCTCTCGGGGGTGGTATGGCTAATGAAAAACTGTTTTTT. Protein product: CASSPTPLGGGMANEKLFF.